This T cell receptor (beta chain) emerged from a study of cytomegalovirus exposure and HLA in healthy donors. Healthy individuals who donated bone marrow served as the donors. Use of 60 Vbeta and 13 Jbeta primers characterized the PCR. Sequencing used immunoSEQ multiplex PCR; TCRdb keeps in-frame clones, though not all of them. The table includes around 62,000 clones, approximately 80% detected once. The junction had 7 bases not matched to a gene; V was cut back by 10 bases and J by 2 bases. The germline V gene has CDR1 LNHDA and CDR2 SQIVND (reference sequence). CDR3 size: 13 residues. The chain joins TRBV19 to TRBJ2-7, with 8 bases matching TRBD1. This clonotype was obtained from a woman aged 25 to 39 in good health and CMV-seronegative. The sequencing sample was made of PBMCs. CDR3 bases: TGTGCCACCCAGGACAGGGCCGCCTACGAGCAGTACTTC. Translating gives CATQDRAAYEQYF.